This T cell receptor beta chain was identified in a study of cytomegalovirus exposure and HLA in healthy donors. The V gene end was trimmed by 3 bases and the J gene end by 8 bases; junction bases not matched to a gene: 9. CDR1 MDHEN and CDR2 SYDVKM come from the germline V gene. The length of the CDR3 is 14 residues. Study-wide results and limits: Researchers reported that a few CMV-associated chains were confirmed in vitro as CMV antigen-specific. A later analysis found first-cohort TCR clusters tended to co-occur in the approximately 120 validation repertoires.

Profiling relied on immunoSEQ multiplex PCR, and the TCRdb table lists in-frame clones only, not all of them. This table holds 150,000 to 200,000 clones, less than 85% found once. This clone appeared a few times. Its antigen is unknown. This rearrangement joins TRBV28 to TRBJ1-2, with TRBD1 matching over 7 bases. The sample comprised PBMCs. This clonotype originated in a young man in good health and CMV-seropositive. The CDR3 nucleotides read TGTGCCAGCAGTTTGGTCACAGGGGATCAGGGCTACACCTTC. Protein sequence: CASSLVTGDQGYTF.